This T cell receptor beta chain was captured by sequencing in a study of graft-versus-host responses after intestinal transplantation. Plating combined about 200,000 CFSE-labeled responder cells with about 200,000 irradiated, violet-dye-labeled stimulator cells. CFSE-low proliferating responders, CD3+CD4+ and CD3+CD8+, were sorted post-reaction. Clones were read by immunoSEQ multiplex PCR, and TCRdb kept only the in-frame ones, dropping some. The data show about 6,900 clones, approximately 25% seen once. Deletions cut 6 bases from V and 8 bases from J, with 14 bases between. The CDR3 sequence is 13 residues long. Germline V gives CDR1 MNHNY, CDR2 SVGAGI (reference sequence).

The origin of this receptor is a human patient who was an organ donor for intestinal transplantation. V usage is TRBV6-6 and J usage is TRBJ2-1, with D unresolved. The material sequenced was alloreactive CD4+ T cells from a mixed lymphocyte reaction culture, taken before transplantation. Described subset: CFSE-low proliferating T cells sorted from approximately 6-day pre-transplant mixed lymphocyte reaction (GvH or HvG direction). The CDR3 here is CASRKVVLDEQFF. The DNA of the CDR3 is TGTGCCAGCAGGAAAGTCGTACTGGATGAGCAGTTCTTC.